This T cell receptor (beta chain) came from a study of blood T cell repertoires in COVID-19. Authors' data handling: It was from reference gene primer amplification that nucleated cell counts were estimated. Here immunoSEQ multiplex PCR was the method, and the copy in TCRdb shows in-frame clones only, minus some. V, J and clone size derive from that table, while D and trimming were established from the DNA sequence. The sample records 250,000 to 300,000 clones, over 80% being singletons. Input material: peripheral blood. The TCR sequence derives from a woman between 65 and 79 years old with COVID-19, enrolled during active disease.

The CDR3 coding sequence is TGTGCCACCAGTGACCCAGACACAGAGCAGTTCTTC. This sequence encodes CATSDPDTEQFF. The chain carries TRBV24-1 and TRBJ2-1, with D unresolved. The CDR3 runs to 12 residues. CDR1 is KGHDR, CDR2 SFDVKD, per germline. V was cut by 4 bases and J by 10 bases, with 10 bases left in between.